The 6 T cell receptor beta chains below all came from one sample that was sequenced in a study of OX40 agonist ivuxolimab in advanced cancers. The library relied on the immunoSEQ multiplex PCR assay. TCRdb's version of the immuneACCESS table is confined to in-frame rearrangements and falls short of the full clone set. An unresolved V gene accounts for under half of the shortfall where checked; the remainder is of unknown origin. This sample gives tens of thousands of clones in total; around nine tenths of them show up just once. The biggest ten clones account for roughly 7% of the sample. Sequenced material: CD4+ or CD8+ T cells sorted from blood, taken in a trial of the OX40 agonist ivuxolimab. Receptors originate from an adult with an advanced solid tumor such as melanoma, head and neck, liver or kidney cancer.

The CDR3 spells CASSLAGDRETQYF. CDR3 in DNA: TGTGCCAGCAGTTTAGCGGGAGATCGGGAGACCCAGTACTTC. The V and J genes are TRBV28 and TRBJ2-5; 7 nucleotides align to TRBD2. There are 14 residues in the CDR3. V dropped 2 bases and J dropped 5; count of bases not matched to a gene: 5. CDR1 is MDHEN, CDR2 SYDVKM, per germline.

This chain links TRBV30 with TRBJ1-1, with a tentative D call TRBD1 (6 bases). Germline V gene sequence: CDR1 GTSNPN, CDR2 SVGIG (reference sequence). V was shortened by 8 bases and J by 2 bases, with 12 bases between the two germline ends. The length of the CDR3 is 12 residues. DNA for the CDR3: TGTGCCAGGGGACACCCCAACACTGAAGCTTTCTTT. Its translation is CARGHPNTEAFF. The variable domain in full, completed from reference TRBV30 and TRBJ1-1, reads SQTIHQWPATLVQPVGSPLSLECTVEGTSNPNLYWYRQAAGRGLQLLFYSVGIGQISSEVPQNLSASRPQDRQFILSSKKLLLSDSGFYLCARGHPNTEAFFGQGTRLTVV.

This rearrangement joins TRBV5-6 to TRBJ2-5; 9 bases agree with TRBD1. This CDR3 spans 17 amino acids. V shed 3 bases, J shed 4 bases, and the junction held 13 bases outside the gene matches. Germline V gives CDR1 SGHDT, CDR2 YYEEEE. As DNA, the CDR3 is TGTGCCAGCAGCTGGGGCCCGGGACAGGGAGTGGGAGAGACCCAGTACTTC. Its protein product is CASSWGPGQGVGETQYF.

The chain combines TRBV4-2 with TRBJ2-3; D remains ambiguous. The CDR3 contains 12 residues. V was cut by 4 bases and J by 1 base, with 3 bases left in between. Germline lookup yields CDR1 LGHNA and CDR2 YNFKEQ. The CDR3: CASSPGTDTQYF. DNA for the CDR3: TGTGCCAGCAGCCCCGGCACAGATACGCAGTATTTT.

The chain uses TRBV5-1 and TRBJ2-5; 7 positions match TRBD1. V lost 3 bases to trimming and J lost 5 bases; unmatched junction nucleotides: 7. CDR1 is SGHRS and CDR2 is YFSETQ in the germline V gene. CDR3 size: 14 residues. CDR3 sequence (DNA): TGCGCCAGCAGCTCCAGGGGGTCCGTGGAGACCCAGTACTTC. It yields the protein CASSSRGSVETQYF.

The chain has TRBV30 and TRBJ2-3, with no clear D. In germline, CDR1 is GTSNPN, CDR2 SVGIG (reference sequence). Trimming stripped 5 bases from V and 0 bases from J, with 6 bases between. This CDR3 has 12 residues. Written as DNA, the CDR3 is TGTGCCTGGGACATTAGCACAGATACGCAGTATTTT. Its translation is CAWDISTDTQYF.